These 14 T cell receptor beta chains came from one sample sequenced in a study of T cell repertoires in cytomegalovirus infection. One entry per CDR3 protein, called by TCRdb with MiXCR from the reads. The profile covers some 700,000 distinct CDR3 sequences, with about a third appearing a single time and under 3% taken by the ten largest. Sample: PBMCs. These receptors came from a human donor in good health (CMV status not recorded). Some clones in this sample may be carry-over from other donors' samples.

This clonotype has a count of ten or more. The chain has TRBV7-2 and TRBJ2-7; D gene uncertain. The CDR3 runs to 13 residues. The V end was cut by 1 base, the J end by 4 bases, with 8 bases between. CDR1 and CDR2 (germline): SGHTA, FQGNSA. CDR3 in amino acids: CASSLGSNYEQYF. The CDR3 bases are TGTGCCAGCAGCTTAGGGAGTAATTACGAGCAGTACTTC.

The genes are TRBV11-3 and TRBJ2-1, with D possibly matching TRBD1 (7 bases). Germline V gene lookup returns CDR1 SGHNT and CDR2 YENEEA. CDR3 length: 15 residues. Trimming removed 5 bases at V and 8 bases at J, with 19 bases between. CDR3 sequence: CASSPAGGRIDEQFF. The CDR3, as DNA: TGTGCCAGCAGCCCAGCAGGGGGGCGCATTGATGAGCAGTTCTTC.

This clonotype was seen a handful of times. V usage is TRBV7-8 and J usage is TRBJ1-6; possibly TRBD1 for D (6 bases). The CDR3 consists of 15 residues. Germline lookup yields CDR1 SGHVS and CDR2 FQNEAQ. V lost 1 base and J lost 9, with 13 bases in between. The CDR3 loop is CASSLVGGLGSPLHF. The CDR3 bases are TGTGCCAGCAGCTTAGTGGGGGGGCTAGGTTCACCCCTCCACTTT.

Ten or more counts support this clonotype. The chain is built from TRBV7-8 and TRBJ2-1, with D perhaps being TRBD1 or TRBD2 (5 bases each). Deletions cut 5 bases from V and 11 bases from J, with 13 bases between. CDR3 length: 12 residues. From germline, CDR1 is SGHVS and CDR2 FQNEAQ. The CDR3 sequence: CASSTPGAKQFF. The DNA for the CDR3 is TGTGCCAGCAGCACCCCCGGGGCCAAGCAGTTCTTC.

The chain couples TRBV24-1 to TRBJ1-5, with D unresolved. This CDR3 spans 13 amino acids. V gave up 9 bases and J gave up 0 bases, with 8 bases separating them. Germline CDR1 reads KGHDR; CDR2 reads SFDVKD. In DNA, the CDR3 is TGTGCCACCGGGGTCGATAGCAATCAGCCCCAGCATTTT. It translates to CATGVDSNQPQHF.

Many counts were recorded for this clonotype. This rearrangement joins TRBV7-9 to TRBJ2-7, with D maybe TRBD1 (6 bases). The CDR3 is 14 amino acids. From germline, CDR1 is SEHNR and CDR2 FQNEAQ (reference sequence). Trimming left V 0 bases short and J 4 bases short, with 10 bases between. The CDR3 DNA sequence: TGTGCCAGCAGCTTAGCCGGGACAACATACGAGCAGTACTTC. Its protein product is CASSLAGTTYEQYF.

This clonotype has only a few counts. The chain couples TRBV7-9 to TRBJ2-2, with TRBD1 matching 8 bases. CDR3 length: 15 amino acids. Trimming cost V 5 bases and J 3 bases; bases outside gene matches: 5. Germline V gene sequence: CDR1 SEHNR, CDR2 FQNEAQ (reference sequence). The CDR3 nucleotides read TGTGCCAGCAGCCCCGACAGGGGCCACACCGGGGAGCTGTTTTTT. This sequence encodes CASSPDRGHTGELFF.

This clonotype turned up a few times. This sequence joins TRBV18 and TRBJ1-5, with TRBD1 matching over 8 bases. Per germline, CDR1 KGHSH and CDR2 LQKENI. V was clipped by 4 bases and J by 11 bases; unmatched bases: 13. The length of the CDR3 is 15 residues. The CDR3 loop reads CASSLTPRDRLSQHF. Here the CDR3 DNA reads TGTGCCAGCTCACTCACCCCCAGGGACAGGTTGTCCCAGCATTTT.

The CDR3 reads CASSSRAGSRVYEQYF. CDR3 DNA sequence: TGTGCCAGCAGTTCCCGAGCGGGGTCCCGCGTCTACGAGCAGTACTTC. The chain joins TRBV6-2 or TRBV6-3 to TRBJ2-7, with 7 bases matching TRBD2. CDR3 size: 16 residues. Germline values: CDR1 MNHEY, CDR2 SVGEGT. J was trimmed by 3 bases and V by 4 bases; bases with no gene match: 12.

The chain has TRBV7-2 and TRBJ2-1; D is possibly TRBD1 or TRBD2 (7 bases each). This CDR3 spans 15 amino acids. Germline assignment: CDR1 SGHTA and CDR2 FQGNSA. Trimming removed 5 bases at V and 4 bases at J, with 15 bases between. The CDR3 loop is CASSRTRGLYNEQFF. CDR3 DNA sequence: TGTGCCAGCAGCCGGACTAGGGGGCTTTACAATGAGCAGTTCTTC.

This clonotype was seen a few times. This chain connects TRBV7-6 to TRBJ2-1; TRBD2 matches 9 bases. Germline V gives CDR1 SGHVS, CDR2 FNYEAQ. The CDR3 length is 15 residues. Trimming removed 3 bases from V and 8 bases from J; junction bases left unmatched: 8. In DNA, the CDR3 is TGTGCCAGCAGCTTGCTCGGGACTAGCCTCGATGAGCAGTTCTTC. Residues: CASSLLGTSLDEQFF.

The chain links TRBV20-1 to TRBJ1-2; D gene unclear. The CDR3 has 14 residues. Trimming stripped 0 bases from V and 6 bases from J, with 14 bases between. CDR1 is DFQATT, CDR2 SNEGSKA, per germline (reference sequence). CDR3 coding DNA: TGCAGTGCTAGAGATGGGAGGGTCGGAGATGGCTACACCTTC. Protein sequence: CSARDGRVGDGYTF.

There are a few counts of this clonotype. This chain connects TRBV7-2 to TRBJ2-1; possibly TRBD1 or TRBD2 for D (5 bases each). Trimming removed 1 base at V and 0 bases at J, with 16 bases between. CDR1 is SGHTA, CDR2 FQGNSA, per germline. This CDR3 is built from 18 residues. CDR3: CASSLEVLGLASYNEQFF. CDR3 coding DNA: TGTGCCAGCAGCTTAGAGGTTCTGGGGCTAGCCTCCTACAATGAGCAGTTCTTC.

This sequence joins TRBV6-1 and TRBJ1-5; 11 positions agree with TRBD1. V shed 6 bases and J 7 bases; nucleotides not matched to a gene: 8. The germline CDR1 and CDR2 sequences are MNHNS and SASEGT. There are 15 residues in the CDR3. CDR3 in amino acids: CASRAGQGAEQPQHF. CDR3 in DNA: TGTGCCAGCAGGGCCGGACAGGGGGCTGAGCAGCCCCAGCATTTT.